A single TCR beta chain is shown here with its context. The V end lost 1 base, the J end lost 1 base, and 11 bases lay between the germline ends. Germline V lookup: CDR1 LNHDA, CDR2 SQIVND (reference sequence). This CDR3 contains 16 residues. These data come from a study of T cell responses to AZD1222 COVID-19 vaccine. Only in-frame clones appear in the TCRdb table, and some are missing; sequencing was by immunoSEQ multiplex PCR. The data show some 120,000 clones, with around 87% seen just once and about 10% held by the top ten. The rearrangement links TRBV19 to TRBJ2-1; D is unresolved. This clonotype was sampled from an adult in good health. The specimen was peripheral blood, collected on day 0 of AZD1222 vaccination. CDR3 in amino acids: CASSIAPGSSYNEQFF. The CDR3 DNA follows: TGTGCCAGTAGTATAGCGCCGGGTTCATCCTACAATGAGCAGTTCTTC.